These T cell receptor beta chains were read from a single sample in a study of blood T cell repertoires in COVID-19. Repertoires were generated with immunoSEQ multiplex PCR, while TCRdb's copy carries only in-frame clones and drops some. The profile shows 100,000 to 150,000 clones, 75% to 90% of them singletons. Sequencing was performed on peripheral blood. The receptors come from an elderly woman with COVID-19, enrolled during active disease. Each CDR3 is given with its conserved first and last residue. The order of the fields is J gene, clone size, CDR3 length, D gene, V gene, CDR3 protein, CDR3 DNA. The D gene is left open where the match is weak. Clone size, where shown, is once, few, many, or a class for clones that have expanded.

j_call: TRBJ1-6; clone_size: NA; cdr3_length: 17; d_call: NA; v_call: TRBV4-1; cdr3_aa: CASSQEAAAGSYSPLHF; cdr3_nt: TGCGCCAGCAGCCAAGAGGCTGCCGCAGGGTCATATTCACCCCTCCACTTT
j_call: TRBJ2-5; clone_size: few; cdr3_length: 15; d_call: TRBD2; v_call: TRBV20-1; cdr3_aa: CSASYRLAGKETQYF; cdr3_nt: TGCAGTGCTAGTTATCGACTAGCGGGCAAAGAGACCCAGTACTTC
j_call: TRBJ1-6; clone_size: few; cdr3_length: 14; d_call: TRBD1; v_call: TRBV27; cdr3_aa: CASRQGPYNSPLHF; cdr3_nt: TGTGCCAGTAGACAGGGGCCCTATAATTCACCCCTCCACTTT
j_call: TRBJ1-5; clone_size: NA; cdr3_length: 14; d_call: TRBD1; v_call: TRBV6-2/TRBV6-3; cdr3_aa: CASSATGGGQPQHF; cdr3_nt: TGTGCCAGCAGTGCGACAGGGGGAGGTCAGCCCCAGCATTTT
j_call: TRBJ2-2; clone_size: NA; cdr3_length: 13; d_call: NA; v_call: TRBV12-3/TRBV12-4; cdr3_aa: CATEPDSTGELFF; cdr3_nt: TGTGCCACCGAACCCGACAGCACCGGGGAGCTGTTTTTT
j_call: TRBJ2-1; clone_size: NA; cdr3_length: 15; d_call: TRBD2; v_call: TRBV28; cdr3_aa: CASSKTIAGVFEQFF; cdr3_nt: TGTGCCAGCAGTAAGACCATAGCGGGAGTGTTTGAGCAGTTCTTC
j_call: TRBJ2-5; clone_size: NA; cdr3_length: 16; d_call: TRBD2; v_call: TRBV11-2; cdr3_aa: CATTIGLAGAGETQYF; cdr3_nt: TGTGCCACAACTATAGGGCTAGCGGGAGCCGGGGAGACCCAGTACTTC
j_call: TRBJ2-7; clone_size: NA; cdr3_length: 17; d_call: TRBD2; v_call: TRBV13; cdr3_aa: CASSWGLAGGPGYEQYF; cdr3_nt: TGTGCCAGCAGCTGGGGCTTAGCGGGAGGGCCCGGGTACGAGCAGTACTTC
j_call: TRBJ2-7; clone_size: NA; cdr3_length: 13; d_call: NA; v_call: TRBV9; cdr3_aa: CASSVEDSYEQYF; cdr3_nt: TGTGCCAGCAGCGTAGAGGACAGCTACGAGCAGTACTTC
j_call: TRBJ1-2; clone_size: NA; cdr3_length: 17; d_call: TRBD1; v_call: TRBV28; cdr3_aa: CASSLSGQGASNYGYTF; cdr3_nt: TGTGCCAGCAGTTTATCTGGCCAGGGGGCGTCGAACTATGGCTACACCTTC
j_call: TRBJ2-7; clone_size: NA; cdr3_length: 14; d_call: NA; v_call: TRBV6-5; cdr3_aa: CASRGARTSYEQYF; cdr3_nt: TGTGCCAGCCGGGGGGCCAGGACCTCCTACGAGCAGTACTTC
j_call: TRBJ2-5; clone_size: NA; cdr3_length: 12; d_call: NA; v_call: TRBV7-2; cdr3_aa: CASRLAGETQYF; cdr3_nt: TGTGCCAGCCGATTGGCGGGAGAGACCCAGTACTTC
j_call: TRBJ1-2; clone_size: NA; cdr3_length: 13; d_call: NA; v_call: TRBV6-2/TRBV6-3; cdr3_aa: CASSYRRGYGYTF; cdr3_nt: TGTGCCAGCAGTTACAGGAGGGGCTATGGCTACACCTTC
j_call: TRBJ2-5; clone_size: NA; cdr3_length: 15; d_call: NA; v_call: TRBV6-5; cdr3_aa: CASSLSRTAQETQYF; cdr3_nt: TGTGCCAGCAGTCTCTCCAGGACAGCACAAGAGACCCAGTACTTC
j_call: TRBJ1-1; clone_size: NA; cdr3_length: 12; d_call: NA; v_call: TRBV18; cdr3_aa: CASSLQNTEAFF; cdr3_nt: TGTGCCAGCTCACTCCAGAACACTGAAGCTTTCTTT
j_call: TRBJ2-1; clone_size: once; cdr3_length: 15; d_call: TRBD2; v_call: TRBV19; cdr3_aa: CASSIGSGSGSEQFF; cdr3_nt: TGTGCCAGTAGTATAGGCAGCGGGAGTGGGAGTGAGCAGTTCTTC
j_call: TRBJ2-2; clone_size: NA; cdr3_length: 17; d_call: TRBD2; v_call: TRBV4-3; cdr3_aa: CASSQEPSGSAGGELFF; cdr3_nt: TGCGCCAGCAGCCAAGAACCCAGCGGGAGTGCTGGCGGGGAGCTGTTTTTT
j_call: TRBJ1-1; clone_size: NA; cdr3_length: 14; d_call: NA; v_call: TRBV3-1/TRBV3-2; cdr3_aa: CASSQVAGDTEAFF; cdr3_nt: TGTGCCAGCAGCCAAGTTGCGGGGGACACTGAAGCTTTCTTT
j_call: TRBJ2-5; clone_size: once; cdr3_length: 13; d_call: TRBD1; v_call: TRBV5-6; cdr3_aa: CASSSTGRETQYF; cdr3_nt: TGTGCCAGCAGCTCGACAGGGCGTGAGACCCAGTACTTC
j_call: TRBJ2-7; clone_size: NA; cdr3_length: 11; d_call: NA; v_call: TRBV24-1; cdr3_aa: CATSEQFEQYF; cdr3_nt: TGTGCCACCAGTGAACAATTCGAGCAGTACTTC
j_call: TRBJ2-6; clone_size: NA; cdr3_length: 15; d_call: NA; v_call: TRBV18; cdr3_aa: CASSPQASGANVLTF; cdr3_nt: TGTGCCAGCTCACCACAAGCCTCTGGGGCCAACGTCCTGACTTTC
j_call: TRBJ2-3; clone_size: NA; cdr3_length: 18; d_call: TRBD2; v_call: TRBV4-1; cdr3_aa: CASSQDRLAGAYTDTQYF; cdr3_nt: TGCGCCAGCAGCCAAGATCGGCTAGCGGGAGCGTACACAGATACGCAGTATTTT
j_call: TRBJ1-3; clone_size: NA; cdr3_length: 13; d_call: NA; v_call: TRBV10-3; cdr3_aa: CAISSGSGNTIYF; cdr3_nt: TGTGCCATCAGTTCAGGCTCTGGAAACACCATATATTTT
j_call: TRBJ2-7; clone_size: NA; cdr3_length: 13; d_call: NA; v_call: TRBV5-1; cdr3_aa: CASSLATGHEQYF; cdr3_nt: TGCGCCAGCAGCTTGGCGACTGGCCACGAGCAGTACTTC
j_call: TRBJ2-1; clone_size: NA; cdr3_length: 13; d_call: NA; v_call: TRBV5-6; cdr3_aa: CASSLADFNEQFF; cdr3_nt: TGTGCCAGCAGCTTGGCGGACTTCAATGAGCAGTTCTTC
j_call: TRBJ1-6; clone_size: NA; cdr3_length: 17; d_call: NA; v_call: TRBV7-2; cdr3_aa: CASSLAISAGGNSPLHF; cdr3_nt: TGTGCCAGCAGCTTAGCTATATCGGCGGGAGGAAATTCACCCCTCCACTTT
j_call: TRBJ2-3; clone_size: NA; cdr3_length: 14; d_call: TRBD2; v_call: TRBV7-2; cdr3_aa: CASSSQRGPDTQYF; cdr3_nt: TGTGCCAGCAGCTCCCAGCGGGGGCCAGATACGCAGTATTTT
j_call: TRBJ2-5; clone_size: NA; cdr3_length: 16; d_call: TRBD1; v_call: TRBV7-8; cdr3_aa: CASSFLGQGHLETQYF; cdr3_nt: TGTGCCAGCAGCTTCCTGGGACAGGGGCATTTGGAGACCCAGTACTTC
j_call: TRBJ2-3; clone_size: once; cdr3_length: 14; d_call: NA; v_call: TRBV5-1; cdr3_aa: CASSFASSTDTQYF; cdr3_nt: TGCGCCAGCAGCTTCGCCAGTTCCACAGATACGCAGTATTTT
j_call: TRBJ1-1; clone_size: NA; cdr3_length: 15; d_call: TRBD1; v_call: TRBV14; cdr3_aa: CASSHRGQGSTEAFF; cdr3_nt: TGTGCCAGCAGCCACCGCGGACAGGGGAGTACTGAAGCTTTCTTT
j_call: TRBJ2-5; clone_size: once; cdr3_length: 17; d_call: TRBD2; v_call: TRBV7-2; cdr3_aa: CASQGSGLAGGLGTQYF; cdr3_nt: TGTGCCTCTCAAGGGTCCGGACTAGCGGGAGGGCTGGGGACCCAGTACTTC
j_call: TRBJ2-2; clone_size: NA; cdr3_length: 15; d_call: NA; v_call: TRBV7-9; cdr3_aa: CASSLASVGTGELFF; cdr3_nt: TGTGCCAGCAGCCTGGCTAGCGTTGGCACCGGGGAGCTGTTTTTT
j_call: TRBJ2-1; clone_size: NA; cdr3_length: 16; d_call: TRBD2; v_call: TRBV5-6; cdr3_aa: CASSLETSGREYEQFF; cdr3_nt: TGTGCCAGCAGCTTGGAGACTAGCGGACGGGAGTATGAGCAGTTCTTC
j_call: TRBJ2-6; clone_size: NA; cdr3_length: 15; d_call: NA; v_call: TRBV7-9; cdr3_aa: CASSLYLSGANVLTF; cdr3_nt: TGTGCCAGCAGCTTATATTTGTCTGGGGCCAACGTCCTGACTTTC
j_call: TRBJ2-1; clone_size: NA; cdr3_length: 16; d_call: TRBD2; v_call: TRBV28; cdr3_aa: CASKGLAGDNYNEQFF; cdr3_nt: TGTGCCAGCAAGGGACTAGCGGGAGACAACTACAATGAGCAGTTCTTC
j_call: TRBJ1-1; clone_size: NA; cdr3_length: 16; d_call: NA; v_call: TRBV5-1; cdr3_aa: CASSSLQGRGNTEAFF; cdr3_nt: TGCGCCAGCAGCTCCCTGCAGGGAAGGGGGAACACTGAAGCTTTCTTT